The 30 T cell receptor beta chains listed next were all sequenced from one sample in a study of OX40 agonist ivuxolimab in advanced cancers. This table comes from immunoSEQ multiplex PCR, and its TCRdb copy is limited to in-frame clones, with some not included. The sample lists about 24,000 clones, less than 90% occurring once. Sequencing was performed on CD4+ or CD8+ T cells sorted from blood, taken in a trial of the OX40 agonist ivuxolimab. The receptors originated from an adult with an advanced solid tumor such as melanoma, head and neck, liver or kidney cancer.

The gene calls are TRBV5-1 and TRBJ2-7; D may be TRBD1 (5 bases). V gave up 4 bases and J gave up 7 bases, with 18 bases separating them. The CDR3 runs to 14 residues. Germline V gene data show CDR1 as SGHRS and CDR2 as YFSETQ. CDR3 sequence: CASSPGGRVGEQYF. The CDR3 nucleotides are TGCGCCAGCAGCCCTGGTGGCAGGGTTGGGGAGCAGTACTTC.

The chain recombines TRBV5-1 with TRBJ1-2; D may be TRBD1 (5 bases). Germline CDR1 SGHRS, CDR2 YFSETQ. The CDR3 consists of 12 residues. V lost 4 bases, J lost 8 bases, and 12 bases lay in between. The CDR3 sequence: CASSREGYGYTF. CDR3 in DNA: TGCGCCAGCAGCCGGGAGGGGTACGGCTACACCTTC.

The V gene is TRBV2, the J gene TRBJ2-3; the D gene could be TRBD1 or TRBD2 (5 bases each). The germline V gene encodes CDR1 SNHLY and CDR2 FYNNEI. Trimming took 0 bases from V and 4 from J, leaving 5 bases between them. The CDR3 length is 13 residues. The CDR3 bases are TGTGCCAGCAGTGAAGCGGGGGCAGATACGCAGTATTTT. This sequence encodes CASSEAGADTQYF.

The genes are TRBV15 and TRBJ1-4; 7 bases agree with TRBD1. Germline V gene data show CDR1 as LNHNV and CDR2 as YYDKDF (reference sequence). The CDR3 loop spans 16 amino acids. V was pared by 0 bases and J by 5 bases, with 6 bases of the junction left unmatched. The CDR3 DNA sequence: TGTGCCACCAGCAGAGACCAGACAGGGTCAAATGAAAAACTGTTTTTT. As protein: CATSRDQTGSNEKLFF.

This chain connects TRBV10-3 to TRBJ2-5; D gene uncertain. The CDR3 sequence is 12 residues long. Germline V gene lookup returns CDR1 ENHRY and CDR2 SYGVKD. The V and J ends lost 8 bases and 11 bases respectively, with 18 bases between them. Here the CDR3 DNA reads TGTGCCATCGGAACGGTCCTGGCTGAGCAGTACTTC. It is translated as CAIGTVLAEQYF.

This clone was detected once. The CDR3 DNA sequence: TGTGCCAGCAGCCTTGGACAGGGGGCTGGCACCGGGGAGCTGTTTTTT. Its translation is CASSLGQGAGTGELFF. The rearrangement links TRBV5-8 to TRBJ2-2; TRBD1 matches at 11 bases. The CDR3 length is 16 residues. V was pared by 4 bases and J by 4 bases, with 6 bases of the junction left unmatched. CDR1 SGHTS and CDR2 YDEGEE come from the germline V gene.

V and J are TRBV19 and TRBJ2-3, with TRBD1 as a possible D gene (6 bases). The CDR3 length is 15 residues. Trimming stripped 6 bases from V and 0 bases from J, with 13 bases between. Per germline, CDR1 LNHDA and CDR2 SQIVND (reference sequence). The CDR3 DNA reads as TGTGCCAGTAGAGGGGGTCTCTCGAGCACAGATACGCAGTATTTT. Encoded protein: CASRGGLSSTDTQYF. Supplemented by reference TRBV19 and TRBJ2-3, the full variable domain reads DGGITQSPKYLFRKEGQNVTLSCEQNLNHDAMYWYRQDPGQGLRLIYYSQIVNDFQKGDIAEGYSVSREKKESFPLTVTSAQKNPTAFYLCASRGGLSSTDTQYFGPGTRLTVL.

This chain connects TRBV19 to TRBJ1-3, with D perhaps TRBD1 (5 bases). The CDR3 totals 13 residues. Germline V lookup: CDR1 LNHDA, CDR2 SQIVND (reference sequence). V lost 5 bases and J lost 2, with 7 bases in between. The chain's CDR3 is CASSGAPGNTIYF. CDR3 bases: TGTGCCAGTAGTGGGGCTCCTGGAAACACCATATATTTT.

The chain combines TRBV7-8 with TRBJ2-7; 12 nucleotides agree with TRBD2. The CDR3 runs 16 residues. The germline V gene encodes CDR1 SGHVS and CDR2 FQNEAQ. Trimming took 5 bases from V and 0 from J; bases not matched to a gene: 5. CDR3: CASSKTSGGSSYEQYF. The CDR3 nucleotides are TGTGCCAGCAGCAAAACTAGCGGGGGGAGCTCCTACGAGCAGTACTTC.

CDR3 residues: CASSVETSEADTQYF. The DNA for the CDR3 is TGTGCCAGCAGCGTAGAGACTAGCGAGGCAGATACGCAGTATTTT. The chain joins TRBV9 to TRBJ2-3; 8 nucleotides agree with TRBD2. CDR3 size: 15 residues. V lost 0 bases and J lost 4; bases outside the gene matches: 4. CDR1 SGDLS and CDR2 YYNGEE come from the germline V gene.

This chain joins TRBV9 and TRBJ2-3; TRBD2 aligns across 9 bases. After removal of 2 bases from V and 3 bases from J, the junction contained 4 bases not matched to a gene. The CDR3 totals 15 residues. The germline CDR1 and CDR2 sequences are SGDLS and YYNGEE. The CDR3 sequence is CASSVLSGGTDTQYF. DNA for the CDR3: TGTGCCAGCAGCGTTCTGAGCGGGGGGACAGATACGCAGTATTTT. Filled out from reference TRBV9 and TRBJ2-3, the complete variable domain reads DSGVTQTPKHLITATGQRVTLRCSPRSGDLSVYWYQQSLDQGLQFLIQYYNGEERAKGNILERFSAQQFPDLHSELNLSSLELGDSALYFCASSVLSGGTDTQYFGPGTRLTVL.

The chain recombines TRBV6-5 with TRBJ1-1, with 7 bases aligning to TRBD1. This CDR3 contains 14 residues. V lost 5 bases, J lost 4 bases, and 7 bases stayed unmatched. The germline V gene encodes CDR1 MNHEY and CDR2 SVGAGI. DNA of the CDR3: TGTGCCAGCAGTGAGACAGGGCTGGGCACTGAAGCTTTCTTT. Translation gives CASSETGLGTEAFF.

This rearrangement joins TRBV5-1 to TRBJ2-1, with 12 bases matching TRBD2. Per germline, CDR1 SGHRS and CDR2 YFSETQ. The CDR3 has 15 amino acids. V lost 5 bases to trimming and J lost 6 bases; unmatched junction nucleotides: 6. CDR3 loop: CASRPTSGSGNEQFF. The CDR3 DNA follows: TGCGCCAGCAGACCGACTAGCGGGAGTGGCAATGAGCAGTTCTTC.

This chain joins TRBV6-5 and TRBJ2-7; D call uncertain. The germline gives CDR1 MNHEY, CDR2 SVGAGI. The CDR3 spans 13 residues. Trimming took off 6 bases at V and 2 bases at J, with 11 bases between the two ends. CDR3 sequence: CASSRTHAYEQYF. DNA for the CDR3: TGTGCCAGCAGCCGGACGCACGCCTACGAGCAGTACTTC.

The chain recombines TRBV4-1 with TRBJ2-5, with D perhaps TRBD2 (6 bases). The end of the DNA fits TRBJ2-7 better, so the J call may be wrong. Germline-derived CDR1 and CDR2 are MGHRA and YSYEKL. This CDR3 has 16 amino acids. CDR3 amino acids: CASSQGSGTASYEQYF. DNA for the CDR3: TGCGCCAGCAGCCAAGGGTCCGGGACTGCTTCCTACGAGCAGTACTTC.

CDR3 residues: CASSGCLNYEQYF. CDR3 bases: TGTGCCAGCAGCGGATGTCTGAACTACGAGCAGTACTTC. The chain links TRBV9 to TRBJ2-7; D ambiguous. The CDR3 sequence is 13 residues long. The V end was cut by 3 bases, the J end by 3 bases, with 10 bases between. Germline loops: CDR1 SGDLS, CDR2 YYNGEE.

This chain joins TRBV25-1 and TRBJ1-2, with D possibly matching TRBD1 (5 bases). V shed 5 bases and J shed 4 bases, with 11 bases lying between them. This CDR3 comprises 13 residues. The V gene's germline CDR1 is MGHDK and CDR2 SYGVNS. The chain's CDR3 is CASSRDSGYGYTF. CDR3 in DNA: TGTGCCAGCAGTCGGGACTCCGGCTATGGCTACACCTTC.

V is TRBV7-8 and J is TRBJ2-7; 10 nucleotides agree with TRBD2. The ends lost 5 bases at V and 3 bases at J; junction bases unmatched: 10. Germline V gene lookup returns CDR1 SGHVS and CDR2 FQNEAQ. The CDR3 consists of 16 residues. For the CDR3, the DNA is TGTGCCAGCAGCCCTAAGGTCTCTAGCGGGAGCTACGAGCAGTACTTC. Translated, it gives CASSPKVSSGSYEQYF.

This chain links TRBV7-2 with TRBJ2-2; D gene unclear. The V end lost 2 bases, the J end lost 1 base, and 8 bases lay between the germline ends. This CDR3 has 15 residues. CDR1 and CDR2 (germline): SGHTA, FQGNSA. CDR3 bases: TGTGCCAGCAGCTTAAGTACCGGGAACACCGGGGAGCTGTTTTTT. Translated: CASSLSTGNTGELFF.

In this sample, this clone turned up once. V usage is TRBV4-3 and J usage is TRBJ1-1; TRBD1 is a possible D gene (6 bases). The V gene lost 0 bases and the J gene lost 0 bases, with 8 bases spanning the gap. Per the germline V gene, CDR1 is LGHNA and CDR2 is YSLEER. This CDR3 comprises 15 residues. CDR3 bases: TGCGCCAGCAGCCAAGAGACAGGTTTGAACACTGAAGCTTTCTTT. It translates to CASSQETGLNTEAFF.

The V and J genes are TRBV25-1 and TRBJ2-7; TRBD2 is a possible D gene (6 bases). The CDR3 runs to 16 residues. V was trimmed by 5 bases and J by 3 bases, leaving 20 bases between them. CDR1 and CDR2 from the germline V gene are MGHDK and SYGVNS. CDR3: CASSPRGTFNVYEQYF. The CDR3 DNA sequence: TGTGCCAGCAGTCCACGAGGGACTTTTAATGTCTACGAGCAGTACTTC.

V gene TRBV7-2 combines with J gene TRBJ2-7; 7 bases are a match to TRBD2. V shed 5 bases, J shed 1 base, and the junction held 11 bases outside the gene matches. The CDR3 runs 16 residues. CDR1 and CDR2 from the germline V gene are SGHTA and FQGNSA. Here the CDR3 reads CASSPKGGSRSYEQYF. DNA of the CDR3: TGTGCCAGCAGCCCTAAGGGCGGGAGTCGTTCCTACGAGCAGTACTTC.

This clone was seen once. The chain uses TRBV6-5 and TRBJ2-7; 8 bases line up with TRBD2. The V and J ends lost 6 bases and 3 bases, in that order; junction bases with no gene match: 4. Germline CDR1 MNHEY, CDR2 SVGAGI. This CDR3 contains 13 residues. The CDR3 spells CASSTSGLYEQYF. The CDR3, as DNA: TGTGCCAGCAGCACTAGCGGCCTCTACGAGCAGTACTTC.

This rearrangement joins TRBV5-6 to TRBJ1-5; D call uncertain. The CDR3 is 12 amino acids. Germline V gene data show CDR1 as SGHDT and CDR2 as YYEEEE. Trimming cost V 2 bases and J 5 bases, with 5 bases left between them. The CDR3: CASSFVDQPQHF. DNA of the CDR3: TGTGCCAGCAGCTTCGTCGATCAGCCCCAGCATTTT.

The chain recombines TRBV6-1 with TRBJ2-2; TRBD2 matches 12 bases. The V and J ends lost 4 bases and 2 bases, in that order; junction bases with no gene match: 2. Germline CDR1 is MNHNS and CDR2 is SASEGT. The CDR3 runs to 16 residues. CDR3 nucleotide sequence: TGTGCCAGCAGTGGACTAGCGGGGGACAACACCGGGGAGCTGTTTTTT. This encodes CASSGLAGDNTGELFF.

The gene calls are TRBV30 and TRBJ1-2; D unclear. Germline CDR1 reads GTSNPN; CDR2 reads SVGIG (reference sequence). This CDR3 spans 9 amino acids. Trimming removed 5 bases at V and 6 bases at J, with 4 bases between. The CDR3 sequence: CAWLDGYTF. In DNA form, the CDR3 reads TGTGCCTGGTTGGATGGCTACACCTTC.

CDR3 DNA sequence: TGTGCCAGCACCACCGTAGACATGTACAATGAGCAGTTCTTC. This gives the protein CASTTVDMYNEQFF. V gene TRBV7-9 combines with J gene TRBJ2-1, with D unclear. The germline gives CDR1 SEHNR, CDR2 FQNEAQ (reference sequence). The CDR3 contains 14 residues. Trimming took off 7 bases at V and 4 bases at J, with 14 bases between the two ends. Full variable domain (rest looked up from reference TRBV7-9 and TRBJ2-1): DTGVSQNPRHKITKRGQNVTFRCDPISEHNRLYWYRQTLGQGPEFLTYFQNEAQLEKSRLLSDRFSAERPKGSFSTLEIQRTEQGDSAMYLCASTTVDMYNEQFFGPGTRLTVL.

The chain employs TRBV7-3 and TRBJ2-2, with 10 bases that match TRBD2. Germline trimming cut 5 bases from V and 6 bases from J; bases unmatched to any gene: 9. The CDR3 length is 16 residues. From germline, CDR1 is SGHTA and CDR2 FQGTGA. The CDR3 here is CASSRTSGGASGELFF. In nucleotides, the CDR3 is TGTGCCAGCAGCCGCACGAGCGGGGGGGCCTCCGGGGAGCTGTTTTTT.

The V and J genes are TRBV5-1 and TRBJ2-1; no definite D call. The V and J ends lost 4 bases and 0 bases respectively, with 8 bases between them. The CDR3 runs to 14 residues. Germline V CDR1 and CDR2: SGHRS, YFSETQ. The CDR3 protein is CASSPPSSYNEQFF. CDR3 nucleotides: TGCGCCAGCAGCCCCCCGAGCTCCTACAATGAGCAGTTCTTC.

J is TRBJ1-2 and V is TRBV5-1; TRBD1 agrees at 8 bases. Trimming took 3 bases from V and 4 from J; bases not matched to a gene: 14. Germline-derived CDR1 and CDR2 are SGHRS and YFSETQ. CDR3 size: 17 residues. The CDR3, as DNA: TGCGCCAGCAGCTCAACCGGGACAGGCAATACGGGCTATGGCTACACCTTC. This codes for CASSSTGTGNTGYGYTF. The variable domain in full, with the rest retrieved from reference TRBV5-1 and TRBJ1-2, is KAGVTQTPRYLIKTRGQQVTLSCSPISGHRSVSWYQQTPGQGLQFLFEYFSETQRNKGNFPGRFSGRQFSNSRSEMNVSTLELGDSALYLCASSSTGTGNTGYGYTFGSGTRLTVV.